This is a list of T cell receptor beta chains from one sample in a study of T cells expressing NK-cell markers. TCRdb reprocessed the 5' RACE reads and reports one entry per CDR3 protein, with no DNA. Listed are roughly 180,000 distinct CDR3 sequences; about 18% falls within the top ten. Sequencing was done on a sample of blood T cells: a sorted CD56 or NKG2C T cell subset, CD4+ or CD8+ T cells, or bulk PBMC T cells (not recorded which). All receptors come from a woman aged 18 to 69 in good health. The CDR3 runs from the conserved cysteine through the conserved F or W. Fields, in order: J gene, V gene, CDR3 protein.

TRBJ2-7	TRBV20-1	CSARDFYGKIDEQYF
TRBJ1-2	TRBV3-1	CASSFIGRSNYGYTF
TRBJ1-6	TRBV5-1	CASSPDGNSPLHF
TRBJ1-4	TRBV5-5	CASSRDLGPNEKLFF
TRBJ1-6	TRBV6-5	CASSYGGEGSPLHF
TRBJ1-5	TRBV6-1	CASSGITHLSNQPQHF
TRBJ1-4	TRBV5-1	CASSGASNEKLFF
TRBJ2-5	TRBV28	CASSFFGGSQETQYF
TRBJ1-2	TRBV7-9	CASSPPPGALSYTF
TRBJ1-2	TRBV27	CASSLSTWGLDGYTF
TRBJ2-7	TRBV7-8	CASSFQTGEGEQYF
TRBJ1-5	TRBV7-7	CASSLDRGQPQHF
TRBJ2-3	TRBV14	CASSPRGAPADTQYF
TRBJ2-2	TRBV20-1	CSVSPAGSRSGELFF
TRBJ2-1	TRBV5-1	CASSSDSRVYNEQFF
TRBJ2-7	TRBV20-1	CSGELRLEAEQYF
TRBJ2-7	TRBV6-1	CASSESGPVGEQYF
TRBJ2-7	TRBV4-2	CASSQGMSGSAYEQYF
TRBJ2-7	TRBV5-1	CASSPRTSGTSYEQYF
TRBJ1-3	TRBV28	CASSREFSGNTIYF
TRBJ2-7	TRBV3-1	CASSRRAGTDYEQYF
TRBJ2-7	TRBV7-3	CASSPAGTSFYEQYF
TRBJ2-2	TRBV7-2	CASSNSGYTGELFF
TRBJ2-1	TRBV5-1	CASSLAWEGEQFF
TRBJ2-1	TRBV18	CASSPLRAGGQPSSYNEQFF
TRBJ1-4	TRBV20-1	CSATGTGGEKLFF
TRBJ1-3	TRBV13	CASSLYVQGPGNTIYF
TRBJ2-5	TRBV15	CATSRDLGGETQYF
TRBJ2-7	TRBV5-4	CASSSGPGGPSYEQYF
TRBJ1-3	TRBV20-1	CSAGSTVSSGNTIYF
TRBJ2-7	TRBV28	CASSFQLGYEQYF
TRBJ2-5	TRBV29-1	CSVQGLSQETQYF
TRBJ1-5	TRBV4-2	CASSQDYGASNQPQHF
TRBJ2-5	TRBV28	CASRTGRQETQYF
TRBJ1-5	TRBV28	CASSSQSGWDQPQHF
TRBJ2-7	TRBV6-5	CASSYAPGPGNEQYF
TRBJ2-3	TRBV5-1	CASSFIPASGSSSTDTQYF
TRBJ2-5	TRBV4-1	CASSPRPTSGETQYF
TRBJ2-7	TRBV27	CASSSLTGEQYF
TRBJ2-5	TRBV5-1	CASSLGGQGGLRETQYF
TRBJ2-1	TRBV7-6	CASSLYGTGNWNEQFF
TRBJ2-3	TRBV5-1	CASSAGLAGITDTQYF
TRBJ2-7	TRBV6-2/TRBV6-3	CASRNPAGAKSSYEQYF
TRBJ2-3	TRBV7-8	CASSFGVPQGGDTQYF
TRBJ2-2	TRBV7-3	CASSSSGTVHGELFF
TRBJ1-1	TRBV7-2	CASSTGVFEAFF
TRBJ2-4	TRBV24-1	CATSDPRGGGNIQYF
TRBJ1-1	TRBV5-5	CASRPEARNTEAFF
TRBJ1-2	TRBV18	CASSPSAQNYGYTF
TRBJ2-1	TRBV20-1	CRALAGNFNEQFF
TRBJ1-5	TRBV6-5	CASSYGRGVSNQPQHF
TRBJ2-2	TRBV7-3	CASSSGLGAGELFF